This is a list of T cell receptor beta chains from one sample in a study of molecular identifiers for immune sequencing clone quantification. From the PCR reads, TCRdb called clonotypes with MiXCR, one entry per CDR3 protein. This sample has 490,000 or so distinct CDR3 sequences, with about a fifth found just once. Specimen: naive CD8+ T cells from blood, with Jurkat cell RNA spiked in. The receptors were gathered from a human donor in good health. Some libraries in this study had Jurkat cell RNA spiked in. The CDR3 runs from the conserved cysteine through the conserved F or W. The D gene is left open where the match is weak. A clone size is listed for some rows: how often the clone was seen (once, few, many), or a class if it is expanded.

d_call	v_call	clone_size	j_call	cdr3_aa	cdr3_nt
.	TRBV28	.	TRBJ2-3	CASSFELLVTDTQYF	TGTGCCAGCAGTTTCGAACTGTTAGTCACAGATACGCAGTATTTT
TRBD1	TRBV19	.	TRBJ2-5	CASSTGDRTYQETQYF	TGTGCCAGTAGTACGGGGGACAGGACGTACCAAGAGACCCAGTACTTC
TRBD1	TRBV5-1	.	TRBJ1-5	CASSFNFLTGTGGNQPQHF	TGCGCCAGCAGCTTCAACTTCCTAACCGGGACAGGGGGCAATCAGCCCCAGCATTTT
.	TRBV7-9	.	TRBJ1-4	CASSGTGSNEKLFF	TGTGCCAGCAGCGGTACAGGGTCAAATGAAAAACTGTTTTTT
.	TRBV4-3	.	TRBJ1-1	CASSQALLGLLNTEAFF	TGCGCCAGCAGCCAAGCCCTATTAGGTTTGTTGAACACTGAAGCTTTCTTT
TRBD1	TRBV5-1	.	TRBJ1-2	CASSSGGADRIYYGYTF	TGCGCCAGCAGCTCGGGGGGCGCGGACAGGATTTACTATGGCTACACCTTC
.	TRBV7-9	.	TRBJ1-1	CASSLQTYGSPEAFF	TGTGCCAGCAGCCTCCAAACATACGGAAGCCCTGAAGCTTTCTTT
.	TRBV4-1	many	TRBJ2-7	CASSQATAISYEQYF	TGCGCCAGCAGCCAAGCGACAGCTATCAGCTACGAGCAGTACTTC
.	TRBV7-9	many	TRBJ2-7	CASSLVAGAEEQYF	TGTGCCAGCAGCTTAGTGGCGGGGGCCGAGGAGCAGTACTTC
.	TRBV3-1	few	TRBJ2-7	CASSQDPTGRGEEQYF	TGTGCCAGCAGCCAAGACCCGACAGGCAGAGGGGAAGAGCAGTACTTC
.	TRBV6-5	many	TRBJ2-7	CASSPPGVEQYF	TGTGCCAGCAGCCCGCCCGGGGTCGAGCAGTACTTC
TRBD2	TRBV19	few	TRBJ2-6	CATTGGTRGANVLTF	TGTGCCACCACCGGGGGGACCCGCGGGGCCAACGTCCTGACTTTC
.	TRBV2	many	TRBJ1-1	CASSEALGAFF	TGTGCCAGCAGTGAAGCGCTTGGAGCTTTCTTT
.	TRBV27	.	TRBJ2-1	CASSLIGDEQFF	TGTGCCAGCAGTTTAATAGGGGACGAGCAGTTCTTC
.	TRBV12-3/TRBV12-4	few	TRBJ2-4	CASSPDRSNLQYF	TGTGCCAGCAGTCCGGACAGATCCAATCTTCAGTACTTC
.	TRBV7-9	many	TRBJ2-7	CASSPVLTPSYEQYF	TGTGCCAGCAGTCCTGTATTGACACCGTCCTACGAGCAGTACTTC
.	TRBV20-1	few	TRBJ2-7	CSATYTYEQYF	TGCAGTGCTACCTACACCTACGAGCAGTACTTC
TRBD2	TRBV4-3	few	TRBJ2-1	CASSQVAGVNNEQFF	TGCGCCAGCAGCCAAGTAGCGGGAGTGAACAATGAGCAGTTCTTC
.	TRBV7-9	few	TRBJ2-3	CASSLDSGRTDTQYF	TGTGCCAGCAGCTTAGATTCAGGGAGGACAGATACGCAGTATTTT
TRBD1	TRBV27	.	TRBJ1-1	CASSLAGGGYTEAFF	TGTGCCAGCAGTTTAGCAGGGGGCGGTTACACTGAAGCTTTCTTT
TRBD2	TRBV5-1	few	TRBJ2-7	CASSSGRGNGLATEQYF	TGCGCCAGCAGCTCGGGACGGGGGAATGGACTAGCGACCGAGCAGTACTTC
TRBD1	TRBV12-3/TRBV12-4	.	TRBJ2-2	CASSYTGGTGELFF	TGTGCCAGCAGTTACACAGGGGGCACCGGGGAGCTGTTTTTT
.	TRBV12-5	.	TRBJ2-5	CASGLVLSGAVETRYF	TGTGCTAGTGGTTTGGTGTTGTCGGGGGCTGTTGAGACCCGGTACTTC
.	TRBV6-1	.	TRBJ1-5	CASSGSQPQHF	TGTGCCAGCAGTGGGAGTCAGCCCCAGCATTTT
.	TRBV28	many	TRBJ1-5	CASSSPVRTDSNQPQHF	TGTGCCAGCAGTTCGCCTGTCAGGACAGATAGCAATCAGCCCCAGCATTTT
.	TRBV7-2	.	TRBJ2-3	CASSFTVTAVTDTQYF	TGTGCCAGCAGCTTTACGGTTACGGCGGTCACAGATACGCAGTATTTT
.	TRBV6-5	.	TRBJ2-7	CASSYSGPVTQGWHTYEQYF	TGTGCCAGCAGTTACAGTGGGCCAGTTACGCAGGGTTGGCATACCTACGAGCAGTACTTC
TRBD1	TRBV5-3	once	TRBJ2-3	CAGSLGTAAQHTQYF	TGTGCCGGCAGCTTGGGGACAGCGGCACAGCATACGCAGTATTTT
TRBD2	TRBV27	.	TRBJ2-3	CACSFFETSGGLSTDTQYF	TGTGCCTGCAGTTTCTTTGAGACTAGCGGGGGCCTTAGCACAGATACGCAGTATTTT
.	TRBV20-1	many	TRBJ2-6	CSVARVSSGANVLTF	TGCAGTGTAGCCAGGGTCAGCTCTGGGGCCAACGTCCTGACTTTC
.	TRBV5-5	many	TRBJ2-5	CASSLVAQGLETQYF	TGTGCCAGCAGCTTGGTCGCTCAGGGGCTGGAGACCCAGTACTTC
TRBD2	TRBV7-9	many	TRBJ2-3	CASAISGRVDTQYF	TGTGCCAGCGCCATAAGCGGGAGAGTAGATACGCAGTATTTT
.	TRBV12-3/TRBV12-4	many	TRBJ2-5	CASSTSGGMVETQYF	TGTGCCAGCAGTACCTCCGGGGGTATGGTAGAGACCCAGTACTTC
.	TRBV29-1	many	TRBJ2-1	CSVEAGGEQFF	TGCAGCGTTGAAGCAGGCGGTGAGCAGTTCTTC
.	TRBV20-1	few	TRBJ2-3	CSAGLLAAPSTDTQYF	TGCAGTGCTGGTCTCTTAGCTGCCCCTAGCACAGATACGCAGTATTTT
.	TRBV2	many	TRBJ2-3	CASSEALLIGTTDTQYF	TGTGCCAGCAGTGAAGCGCTTTTGATCGGGACCACAGATACGCAGTATTTT
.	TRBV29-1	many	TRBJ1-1	CSGVGGRITEAFF	TGCAGCGGGGTCGGGGGGAGGATTACTGAAGCTTTCTTT
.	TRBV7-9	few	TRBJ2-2	CASSLALSVGRANTGELFF	TGTGCCAGCAGCTTAGCGTTGTCCGTCGGCCGAGCGAACACCGGGGAGCTGTTTTTT
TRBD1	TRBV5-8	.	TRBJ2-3	CASSWDRMKDTQYF	TGTGCCAGCAGCTGGGACAGGATGAAAGATACGCAGTATTTT
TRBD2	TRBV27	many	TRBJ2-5	CASSSGLAVQETQYF	TGTGCTAGCAGCTCGGGACTAGCGGTTCAAGAGACCCAGTACTTC
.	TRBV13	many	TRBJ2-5	CASSLLAEETQYF	TGTGCCAGCAGCTTATTAGCAGAAGAGACCCAGTACTTC
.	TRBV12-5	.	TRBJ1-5	CAGGFNLGQPQHF	TGTGCTGGTGGTTTCAACCTAGGTCAGCCCCAGCATTTT
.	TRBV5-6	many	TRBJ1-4	CASSLNTGSVFF	TGTGCCAGCAGCTTGAACACAGGGTCGGTGTTTTTT
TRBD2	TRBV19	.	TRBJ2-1	CASRKSSGGDNEQFF	TGTGCCAGTAGGAAATCTAGCGGGGGTGACAATGAGCAGTTCTTC
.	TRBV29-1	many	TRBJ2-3	CSAGAKGTDTQYF	TGCAGCGCGGGGGCTAAGGGCACAGATACGCAGTATTTT
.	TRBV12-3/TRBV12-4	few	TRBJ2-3	CASSLQGYTDTQYF	TGTGCCAGCAGTCTACAGGGTTACACAGATACGCAGTATTTT
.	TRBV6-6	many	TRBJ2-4	CASSHNGAAKNIQYF	TGTGCCAGCAGTCACAATGGGGCAGCCAAAAACATTCAGTACTTC
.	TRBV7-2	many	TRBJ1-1	CASSRDPLVAFF	TGTGCCAGCAGCAGGGACCCCCTTGTAGCTTTCTTT